A selection of T cell receptor beta chains follows, all from one sample in a study of CD8+CD57+ T cells in acquired aplastic anemia. MiXCR was run by TCRdb on the reads, yielding one entry per CDR3 protein. The sample has some 220,000 distinct CDR3 sequences; 34% are singletons. Sequencing input: sorted CD4+, CD8+, or CD8+CD57+ T cells (not recorded which) from PBMCs. Receptors were obtained from a human donor in good health, serving as a control. Both conserved end residues are part of each CDR3. Each record gives: J gene, clone size, V gene, D gene, CDR3 DNA, CDR3 protein. The D gene is left open where the match is weak. The listing skips clone size in some rows; elsewhere it reads once, few, many or a size class.

TRBJ2-7	many	TRBV6-5	TRBD1	TGTGCCAGCAGTTACGGCGGACAGGGGAGGACCTACGAGCAGTACTTC	CASSYGGQGRTYEQYF
TRBJ1-1	.	TRBV30	TRBD1	TGTGCCTGGAGTGTCGCCGTGACAGGGGACACTGAAGCTTTCTTT	CAWSVAVTGDTEAFF
TRBJ1-1	.	TRBV18	TRBD1	TGTGCCAGCTCACCCGGGACAGGCATGAACACTGAAGCTTTCTTT	CASSPGTGMNTEAFF
TRBJ2-1	.	TRBV9	TRBD2	TGTGCCAGCAGCGTAGAGAGCGGGGGAGTGAATGAGCAGTTCTTC	CASSVESGGVNEQFF
TRBJ1-1	.	TRBV15	TRBD1	TGTGCCACCAGCAGACCCAGTGCCGGGACAGTGAGAAACACTGAAGCTTTCTTT	CATSRPSAGTVRNTEAFF
TRBJ1-1	.	TRBV29-1	TRBD1	TGCAGCGCCGACAGGGAGCACACTGAAGCTTTCTTT	CSADREHTEAFF
TRBJ1-3	.	TRBV30	.	TGTGCCCTGGGAAATACCGGGGCCGGAAACACCATATATTTT	CALGNTGAGNTIYF
TRBJ1-5	.	TRBV12-3/TRBV12-4	.	TGTGCCAGCAGCTTAAAGGGACTGACAAATCAGCCCCAGCATTTT	CASSLKGLTNQPQHF
TRBJ2-5	many	TRBV2	TRBD2	TGTGCCAGCAATACCGTAGCGGGGGGAGAGACCCAGTACTTC	CASNTVAGGETQYF
TRBJ2-5	once	TRBV24-1	TRBD2	TGTGCCACCAGTGATTTGACGGCTAGCGGGCAAGAGGCCCAGTACTTC	CATSDLTASGQEAQYF
TRBJ2-7	many	TRBV11-2	TRBD1	TGTGCCAGCAGACGAACCGGGACAGGGTTCTACGAGCAGTACTTC	CASRRTGTGFYEQYF
TRBJ2-1	.	TRBV12-3/TRBV12-4	TRBD2	TGTGCCAGCAGTTCGGAACCGGGACTAGCGGGGGAGGCGGAGCAGTTCTTC	CASSSEPGLAGEAEQFF
TRBJ1-1	many	TRBV19	.	TGTGCCAGTAGTCGTTGGGCTGAAGCTTTCTTT	CASSRWAEAFF
TRBJ1-5	once	TRBV6-2/TRBV6-3	TRBD1	TGTGCCAGCAGTTACTCAGGCACAGGGGGCCAGCCCCAGCATTTT	CASSYSGTGGQPQHF
TRBJ2-1	.	TRBV4-2	TRBD2	TGTGCCAGCAGACTAGCGGGAGGCCGGAAGGGTGGGCAGTTCTTC	CASRLAGGRKGGQFF
TRBJ2-7	.	TRBV18	.	TGTGCCAGCTCCCCTGACAGGATCAACTCCTACGAGCAGTACTTC	CASSPDRINSYEQYF
TRBJ2-7	.	TRBV11-1	TRBD2	TGTGCCAGCAGCTTATTACCTAGGGCTGCGGGGGAAGGGTTCGAGCAGTACTTC	CASSLLPRAAGEGFEQYF
TRBJ1-2	many	TRBV9	.	TGTGCCAGCAGCGTAGGCGGGGGCAGAAATGGCTACACCTTC	CASSVGGGRNGYTF
TRBJ2-1	.	TRBV5-1	.	TGCGCCAGCAGCTTGGCCCCAGTCGGGACCTCAACCTACAATGAGCAGTTCTTC	CASSLAPVGTSTYNEQFF
TRBJ1-1	many	TRBV25-1	TRBD1	TGTGCCAGCAGCCTGGGACAGGGAGTGGTGACTGAAGCTTTCTTT	CASSLGQGVVTEAFF
TRBJ1-4	few	TRBV10-3	TRBD1	TGTGCCAGCACCGCATCTCAAGGCGGGACAGGGCTGGAAAAACTGTTTTTT	CASTASQGGTGLEKLFF
TRBJ1-2	many	TRBV20-1	TRBD1	TGCAGTGCTAGAGATCCGAGACAGGGGATCTACACCTTC	CSARDPRQGIYTF
TRBJ2-1	few	TRBV12-3/TRBV12-4	.	TGTGCCAGCAGCGGTCCTACGGGAACCGCCCAAAAATACAATGAGCAGTTCTTC	CASSGPTGTAQKYNEQFF
TRBJ2-1	.	TRBV5-1	TRBD2	TGCGCCAGCAGCTCGACTAGCGGGAGTCGAAGGCGGACCTTC	CASSSTSGSRRRTF
TRBJ2-7	many	TRBV20-1	TRBD2	TGCAGTGCTACCTTAGCGGGAGGATACGAGCAGTACTTC	CSATLAGGYEQYF
TRBJ2-1	.	TRBV11-2	TRBD2	TGTGCCAGTAAGCCTCTAGCGGGGTTAAATGAGCAGTTCTTC	CASKPLAGLNEQFF
TRBJ2-1	many	TRBV11-1	.	TGTGCCAGCAGCTTGGGAGCTTTCTCCTACAATGAGCAGTTCTTC	CASSLGAFSYNEQFF
TRBJ2-2	many	TRBV7-2	.	TGTGCCAGCAGCTTCCCCAGCATGGTGAGCACCGGGGAGCTGTTTTTT	CASSFPSMVSTGELFF
TRBJ2-5	.	TRBV29-1	TRBD1	TGCAGCTCCCAGGGGACAGGACAAGAGACCCAGTACTTC	CSSQGTGQETQYF
TRBJ1-1	many	TRBV10-3	TRBD1	TGTGCCATCAGTGGACAGGGGGAAGCTTTCTTT	CAISGQGEAFF
TRBJ2-7	.	TRBV18	TRBD1	TGTGCCAGCTCATCGGAGACAGGGGGCAACAGGGCAGACTTC	CASSSETGGNRADF
TRBJ1-2	few	TRBV3-1	.	TGTGCCAGCAGCCAAGTCGACCGGCTATGGGGCTACACCTTC	CASSQVDRLWGYTF
TRBJ1-2	many	TRBV6-4	.	TGTGCCAGCAGGGACCCCATTAGCTATGGCTACACCTTC	CASRDPISYGYTF
TRBJ1-1	many	TRBV9	.	TGTGCCAGCAGACAATCCCCCAAGAGTAGCACTGAAGCTTTCTTT	CASRQSPKSSTEAFF
TRBJ2-1	.	TRBV10-3	TRBD2	TGTGCCAGCAGACCATCAGGGGCTAGCGGGAGGGCACGTGAGCAGTTCTTC	CASRPSGASGRAREQFF
TRBJ1-5	.	TRBV19	TRBD1	TGTGCCAGTAGTTTACAGGGGCCTCAGCCCCAGCATTTT	CASSLQGPQPQHF
TRBJ1-1	few	TRBV12-3/TRBV12-4	.	TGTGCCAGCAGCATCCATCGGTGGGACACTGAAGCTTTCTTT	CASSIHRWDTEAFF
TRBJ1-1	many	TRBV25-1	.	TGTGCCAGCAGTCAGCCGACCACTGGGGGGAAAGCTTTCTTT	CASSQPTTGGKAFF
TRBJ2-5	many	TRBV4-1	.	TGCGCCAGCAGCCAAAGCAAGGGAAAGACCCAGTACTTC	CASSQSKGKTQYF
TRBJ2-2	many	TRBV7-9	.	TGTGCCAGCAGCTTCCACGGCGTCACCGGGGAGCTGTTTTTT	CASSFHGVTGELFF
TRBJ2-7	.	TRBV19	.	TGTGCCAGTAGAACTAGGTACGAGCAGTACTTC	CASRTRYEQYF
TRBJ1-2	.	TRBV2	TRBD1	TGTGCCAGCAGTTCCTCCGGGACAGACTATGGCTACACCTTC	CASSSSGTDYGYTF
TRBJ1-3	.	TRBV4-1	TRBD1	TGCGCCAGCGGCCAAGGGAACAGGGGCTCTGGAAACACCATATATTTT	CASGQGNRGSGNTIYF
TRBJ2-7	.	TRBV12-5	.	TGTGCTAGTGGTTCCCGGGGGACCCACGAGCAGTACTTC	CASGSRGTHEQYF
TRBJ2-2	few	TRBV9	TRBD2	TGTGCCAGCAGCGTTAGCGGGAGTCATAACACCGGGGAGCTGTTTTTT	CASSVSGSHNTGELFF
TRBJ1-5	few	TRBV4-1	.	TGCGCCAGCAGCTCAATCCAGGGAGCTGGTCAGCCCCAGCATTTT	CASSSIQGAGQPQHF
TRBJ2-2	few	TRBV7-9	.	TGTGCCAGCAGCTTTAAGGGGACGAACACCGGGGAGCTGTTTTTT	CASSFKGTNTGELFF
TRBJ1-5	many	TRBV7-2	.	TGTGCCAGCAGCTTAGCAGGGGGTCGTCAGCCCCAGCATTTT	CASSLAGGRQPQHF
TRBJ2-2	few	TRBV6-1	.	TGTGCCAGCAGTCGGACAGCCTTGAACACCGGGGAGCTGTTTTTT	CASSRTALNTGELFF